The source of this T cell receptor beta chain is a study of CD8 T cells in ankylosing spondylitis. With regard to this clonotype: What it recognizes is unknown.

Regarding the study as a whole: There was a TCR beta motif, made of several highly homologous variants, that appeared characteristic of ankylosing spondylitis blood. Clones tied to disease were said to be significantly enriched in matched ankylosing spondylitis synovial fluid. Earlier studies detected some motif variants in reactive arthritis synovial fluid and blood.

TCRdb re-analysed the 5' RACE reads in MiXCR, keeping a single row per CDR3 protein. The sample contains over 450,000 distinct CDR3 sequences, 9.5% to 15% of which appear only once. The receptor comes from a male donor with ankylosing spondylitis. The sequenced sample was blood, either unsorted or a sorted T cell fraction (not recorded which).

CDR3 sequence: CASSLITEGAYEQYV. CDR3 nucleotide sequence: TGTGCCAGCAGCTTAATAACCGAGGGAGCCTACGAGCAGTACGTC. V usage is TRBV7-9 and J usage is TRBJ2-7; TRBD2 is a possible D gene (5 bases). Germline loops: CDR1 SEHNR, CDR2 FQNEAQ (reference sequence). V shed 2 bases and J shed 2 bases, with 13 bases lying between them. The CDR3 spans 15 residues.